These T cell receptor beta chains were read from a single sample in a study of post-analysis software for immune sequencing data. Each CDR3 protein is one row after TCRdb ran MiXCR on the PCR reads. The table has some 370,000 distinct CDR3 sequences, approximately 33% seen once. Sequencing was performed on blood. Receptors were obtained from a girl between 10 and 17 years old with multiple sclerosis. CDR3s include the opening cysteine and the closing phenylalanine or tryptophan. Each record gives: D gene, clone size, V gene, J gene, CDR3 DNA, CDR3 protein. A D gene is named only where the DNA matches it firmly. The size of a clone is reported for some rows only, either as once, few or many, or as a class for expanded clones.

>TRBD1|few|TRBV29-1|TRBJ2-7
TGCAGCGTGGATACAGGGGTCCCCCCCTACGAGCAGTACTTC
CSVDTGVPPYEQYF
>TRBD1|NA|TRBV10-3|TRBJ2-3
TGTGCCATCAGTGCCAAACCTGGGACAGGGCCGTATTTT
CAISAKPGTGPYF
>NA|few|TRBV7-8|TRBJ2-3
TGTGCCAGCAGCTTATTGGGGGGCGCTTCAGATACGCAGTATTTT
CASSLLGGASDTQYF
>NA|few|TRBV11-2|TRBJ2-3
TGTGCCAGCAGCTTATTGGCCCAGACTAGTGTGAGCGATACGCAGTATTTT
CASSLLAQTSVSDTQYF
>NA|NA|TRBV15|TRBJ2-1
TGTGCCACCAGCAAGACAGGCCTGAATAATGAGCAGTTCTTC
CATSKTGLNNEQFF
>NA|NA|TRBV7-2|TRBJ2-3
TGTGCCAGCAGCTTAGTGGCGGGGCTACGAGATACGCAGTATTTT
CASSLVAGLRDTQYF
>NA|NA|TRBV20-1|TRBJ2-7
TGCAGTGCTAGAGCTCAGGCTTCCTCCTACGAGCAGTACTTC
CSARAQASSYEQYF
>NA|many|TRBV6-1|TRBJ2-1
TGTGCCAGCACTACTCAGGGGATCTACAATGAGCAGTTCTTC
CASTTQGIYNEQFF
>NA|NA|TRBV29-1|TRBJ2-7
TGCAGCGTTGGGGAGTCCTACGAGCAGTACTTC
CSVGESYEQYF
>NA|few|TRBV5-6|TRBJ2-7
TGTGCCAGCAGCTTGGCCGGGGGTTGGAGCTACGAGCAGTACTTC
CASSLAGGWSYEQYF
>NA|NA|TRBV5-1|TRBJ1-2
TGCGCCAGCAGCTCGTTTGCGGGGTCTGTGGATGGCTACACCTTC
CASSSFAGSVDGYTF
>NA|NA|TRBV7-2|TRBJ2-2
TGTGCCAGCAGCTTTGTGGCGAACACCGGGGAGCTGTTTTTT
CASSFVANTGELFF
>NA|NA|TRBV6-1|TRBJ2-5
TGTGCCAGCAGTGAAGCAGGAGGGGCCAGTGCAAGCCAGACCCAGTACTTC
CASSEAGGASASQTQYF